A selection of T cell receptor beta chains follows, all from one sample in a study of blood T cell repertoires in COVID-19. Sequencing was performed with immunoSEQ multiplex PCR; in TCRdb, only in-frame clones are kept and a portion is missing. The table shows about 170,000 clones, with 84% occurring only once. The material sequenced was peripheral blood. The receptors stem from a man between 70 and 80 years old with active or convalescent COVID-19. CDR3s include the opening cysteine and the closing phenylalanine or tryptophan. D genes are given only for firm matches. Not every row has a clone size; where given, it reads once, few, many or a size class.

NA TRBJ1-5 TRBV7-6 NA CASSLEGGPNQPQHF
few TRBJ1-1 TRBV6-5 NA CASSYPREKAFF
few TRBJ1-1 TRBV29-1 TRBD1 CSARQGANTEAFF
NA TRBJ2-3 TRBV28 TRBD2 CASSVAGTNTDTQYF
NA TRBJ1-4 TRBV18 NA CASSPSTADNEKLFF
NA TRBJ1-6 TRBV5-4 NA CASTSGGLVESPLHF
few TRBJ1-3 TRBV6-5 NA CASSYLGSSGNTIYF
NA TRBJ1-6 TRBV5-6 TRBD1 CASSRGQSLSPLHF
NA TRBJ2-1 TRBV5-5 NA CASSLGSMYNEQFF
NA TRBJ2-1 TRBV18 TRBD2 CASSPPAGAYNEQFF
once TRBJ1-2 TRBV4-3 NA CASSRLYRVGDGYTF
NA TRBJ1-2 TRBV27 NA CASSETGKLMGYTF
NA TRBJ2-6 TRBV19 NA CASSRAVGANVLTF
NA TRBJ1-1 TRBV7-2 TRBD1 CASSLYRGGDTEAFF
NA TRBJ1-1 TRBV28 NA CASSPRSQEAFF
NA TRBJ1-1 TRBV7-9 NA CASSLTTVRTEAFF
NA TRBJ2-7 TRBV18 NA CASSPPNRPSYEQYF
NA TRBJ1-1 TRBV3-1/TRBV3-2 NA CASSLLGGAEAFF
NA TRBJ2-5 TRBV6-5 NA CASTRTAQETQYF
NA TRBJ1-5 TRBV7-9 NA CASSSAGGMVGNQPQHF
NA TRBJ1-6 TRBV7-6 NA CASSLDASSYNSPLHF
few TRBJ2-2 TRBV28 TRBD2 CASSPPGLAGARELFF
NA TRBJ1-5 TRBV6-1 TRBD1 CASSDQGALQPQHF
NA TRBJ2-2 TRBV19 NA CASTTQGGNGELFF
once TRBJ2-7 TRBV20-1 TRBD2 CSARGGGPQYF
NA TRBJ2-5 TRBV5-1 NA CASSLVATGVKETQYF
few TRBJ1-6 TRBV19 NA CASMADLSYNSPLHF
few TRBJ1-5 TRBV12-3/TRBV12-4 NA CASTRAGFQPQHF
NA TRBJ2-3 TRBV4-2 TRBD2 CASSLKGGASGETDTQYF
NA TRBJ1-5 TRBV6-6 TRBD1 CASRLQGSNQPQHF
NA TRBJ2-1 TRBV7-6 TRBD2 CASSLAGTSGYNEQFF
NA TRBJ2-4 TRBV4-1 TRBD2 CASSQAGGGAKNIQYF
NA TRBJ1-1 TRBV10-3 NA CAISESAGFEAFF
NA TRBJ2-7 TRBV28 TRBD2 CASTLGGKSYEQYF
NA TRBJ1-2 TRBV5-4 NA CASSLFRIKPYGYTF
NA TRBJ1-2 TRBV6-2/TRBV6-3 TRBD1 CASSWGQGPINYGYTF
few TRBJ1-1 TRBV19 TRBD1 CASSRREGAMNTEAFF
NA TRBJ2-1 TRBV9 TRBD2 CASSVAVAGGRNEQFF
NA TRBJ1-4 TRBV7-2 TRBD1 CASSFDRGTEKLFF
NA TRBJ1-4 TRBV2 NA CASADSAANEKLFF
NA TRBJ1-1 TRBV5-1 TRBD1 CASSPLTGAMNTEAFF
NA TRBJ2-2 TRBV5-1 TRBD1 CASSPLPTGPTGELFF
NA TRBJ1-3 TRBV6-2/TRBV6-3 TRBD1 CASSPPRQGLTGNTIYF
once TRBJ2-7 TRBV11-2 NA CASSLIRGDEQYF
NA TRBJ2-2 TRBV7-2 TRBD1 CASSLAPGGYVELFF
NA TRBJ2-6 TRBV25-1 TRBD1 CASSRQGASGANVLTF
few TRBJ1-1 TRBV7-2 NA CASSLSQSGGYTEAFF